The entry that follows covers one T cell receptor beta chain sequence. The target antigen is unknown. The length of the CDR3 is 18 residues. Germline CDR1 and CDR2: DFQATT and SNEGSKA (reference sequence). The ends lost 0 bases at V and 9 bases at J; junction bases unmatched: 16. This sample was taken from a study of T cell repertoires in cytomegalovirus infection. Study information: CMV infection plus the matching HLA type was flagged by public TCR beta signatures. Whole-study findings and limits: Across the ex vivo response, the dominant clonotypes were HLA-C-restricted CMV-specific TCR beta clonotypes.

A single record per CDR3 protein comes from TCRdb applying MiXCR to the reads. The sample includes about 270,000 distinct CDR3 sequences, 20% to 25% of them seen just once. This TCR came from a human donor in good health (CMV status not recorded). Some clones in this sample may be carry-over from other donors' samples. Here the sequenced sample was cultured PBMCs, taken from culture after CMV antigen stimulation. This rearrangement joins TRBV20-1 to TRBJ2-1, with TRBD1 matching over 11 bases. CDR3 in DNA: TGCAGTGCTAGAGATTCCGGGACAGGGGGTGAATGGGACAGTGAGCAGTTCTTC. It is translated as CSARDSGTGGEWDSEQFF.